Listed here are 25 T cell receptor beta chains from one sample, sequenced in a study of T cell responses to AZD1222 COVID-19 vaccine. Generated by immunoSEQ multiplex PCR, the TCRdb table keeps only in-frame clones and is missing some. This table holds about 100,000 clones, 70% to 90% found once. The input for sequencing was peripheral blood, taken on day 0 of AZD1222 vaccination. The source is an adult in good health.

This chain uses TRBV19 with TRBJ1-2; D is possibly TRBD1 (6 bases). CDR1 and CDR2 (germline): LNHDA, SQIVND (reference sequence). Trimming took off 3 bases at V and 8 bases at J, with 16 bases between the two ends. The CDR3 contains 14 residues. The CDR3 here is CASSIVTGAFGYTF. In DNA form, the CDR3 reads TGTGCCAGTAGTATTGTGACGGGGGCCTTCGGCTACACCTTC. The variable domain in full, completed from reference TRBV19 and TRBJ1-2, reads DGGITQSPKYLFRKEGQNVTLSCEQNLNHDAMYWYRQDPGQGLRLIYYSQIVNDFQKGDIAEGYSVSREKKESFPLTVTSAQKNPTAFYLCASSIVTGAFGYTFGSGTRLTVV.

This chain links TRBV4-2 with TRBJ1-2; 9 bases align to TRBD1. There are 16 residues in the CDR3. Germline-derived CDR1 and CDR2 are LGHNA and YNFKEQ. V dropped 0 bases and J dropped 8; count of bases not matched to a gene: 10. CDR3 bases: TGTGCCAGCAGCCAAGATGGGGGAACAGGGGGCCGGGGCTACACCTTC. This encodes CASSQDGGTGGRGYTF.

V gene TRBV7-6 combines with J gene TRBJ2-5; 7 bases match TRBD2. V shed 5 bases and J 1 base; nucleotides not matched to a gene: 7. The CDR3 has 15 residues. Germline V CDR1 and CDR2: SGHVS, FNYEAQ. CDR3 amino acids: CASSVNLAVQETQYF. CDR3 in DNA: TGTGCCAGCAGCGTAAACCTAGCGGTCCAAGAGACCCAGTACTTC.

The gene calls are TRBV3-1 (or the pseudogene TRBV3-2) and TRBJ1-1, with TRBD1 as a possible D gene (6 bases). The CDR3 contains 15 residues. V was pared by 3 bases and J by 9 bases, with 20 bases between. CDR1 and CDR2 (germline): LGHDT, YNNKEL (reference sequence). DNA for the CDR3: TGTGCCAGCAGCCACAGCTTTACAGGGAGCTGGAAAGCTTTCTTT. Translated, it gives CASSHSFTGSWKAFF.

The chain recombines TRBV5-1 with TRBJ2-5, with D possibly called TRBD1 or TRBD2 (5 bases each). This CDR3 region has 14 residues. Germline V lookup: CDR1 SGHRS, CDR2 YFSETQ. Trimming removed 4 bases from V and 4 bases from J, with 14 bases in between. In DNA form, the CDR3 reads TGCGCCAGCAGCCCCGGGGACCAGCCAGAGACCCAGTACTTC. This translates into CASSPGDQPETQYF.

This clone was counted a single time. This chain connects TRBV13 to TRBJ2-6; D not resolved. The CDR3 is made up of 14 amino acids. Germline lookup yields CDR1 PRHDT and CDR2 FYEKMQ (reference sequence). V was cut by 5 bases and J by 4 bases, with 9 bases left in between. The CDR3 protein is CASSPRAGANVLTF. The CDR3 nucleotides read TGTGCCAGCAGCCCCCGGGCCGGGGCCAACGTCCTGACTTTC.

The V gene is TRBV2, the J gene TRBJ1-5; D is unresolved. The CDR3 is 16 residues long. Deletions cut 2 bases from V and 4 bases from J, with 15 bases between. Germline V gene lookup returns CDR1 SNHLY and CDR2 FYNNEI. CDR3 sequence: CASSEWSGIENQPQHF. The CDR3 nucleotides are TGTGCCAGCAGTGAATGGTCGGGAATTGAGAATCAGCCCCAGCATTTT. Using reference TRBV2 and TRBJ1-5 for the parts outside the CDR3, the full variable domain is EPEVTQTPSHQVTQMGQEVILRCVPISNHLYFYWYRQILGQKVEFLVSFYNNEISEKSEIFDDQFSVERPDGSNFTLKIRSTKLEDSAMYFCASSEWSGIENQPQHFGDGTRLSIL.

The CDR3 DNA reads TGTGCCTGGTCAGCATTCGATACCGGGGAGCTGTTTTTT. The encoded protein is CAWSAFDTGELFF. V usage is TRBV30 and J usage is TRBJ2-2; D not resolved. This CDR3 comprises 13 residues. The V gene lost 5 bases and the J gene lost 5 bases, with 12 bases spanning the gap. Germline lookup yields CDR1 GTSNPN and CDR2 SVGIG (reference sequence).

The chain combines TRBV30 with TRBJ1-3; D remains ambiguous. V lost 4 bases and J lost 3, with 10 bases in between. Germline V gene sequence: CDR1 GTSNPN, CDR2 SVGIG (reference sequence). There are 13 residues in the CDR3. The CDR3 region is CAWIRSRGNTIYF. The CDR3 DNA reads as TGTGCCTGGATAAGAAGTCGTGGAAACACCATATATTTT.

The rearrangement uses TRBV6-5 and TRBJ1-1; D is unresolved. The length of the CDR3 is 11 residues. Germline V CDR1 and CDR2: MNHEY, SVGAGI. Trimming stripped 6 bases from V and 5 bases from J, with 7 bases between. The CDR3 DNA sequence: TGTGCCAGCAGCAGGAGAACTGAAGCTTTCTTT. It codes for CASSRRTEAFF.

The rearrangement joins TRBV28 to TRBJ1-5, with D maybe TRBD1 (5 bases). CDR3 size: 13 residues. Trimming took off 3 bases at V and 8 bases at J, with 11 bases between the two ends. Germline assignment: CDR1 MDHEN and CDR2 SYDVKM. The CDR3 region is CASSFRQGEPQHF. CDR3 coding DNA: TGTGCCAGCAGTTTTCGGCAGGGAGAGCCCCAGCATTTT.

The chain links TRBV12-3 or TRBV12-4 to TRBJ2-5; perhaps TRBD1 as D (6 bases). Trimming pared 5 bases from V and 4 bases from J, leaving 11 bases between. The CDR3 has 13 residues. For the CDR3, the DNA is TGTGCCAGCAGTGGCAGGGGCGGAGAGACCCAGTACTTC. This sequence encodes CASSGRGGETQYF.

This clone was detected once. Additional DNA sequences in this sample encode the identical CDR3. The chain combines TRBV5-1 with TRBJ1-3; D is unclear. This CDR3 has 14 residues. Deletions cut 0 bases from V and 7 bases from J, with 11 bases between. Germline V gene sequence: CDR1 SGHRS, CDR2 YFSETQ. CDR3 DNA sequence: TGCGCCAGCAGCTTGGGTGGGGATGGTAACACCATATATTTT. Protein sequence: CASSLGGDGNTIYF.

The chain uses TRBV7-3 and TRBJ2-2, with D unresolved. Between the trimmed V and J ends, which lost 5 bases and 1 base, there was a span of 14 bases. CDR3 length: 16 residues. Per the germline V gene, CDR1 is SGHTA and CDR2 is FQGTGA. The CDR3 sequence is CASSPNRQRNTGELFF. Here the CDR3 DNA reads TGTGCCAGCAGCCCAAATAGGCAGAGGAACACCGGGGAGCTGTTTTTT. The variable domain in full, completed from reference TRBV7-3 and TRBJ2-2, reads GAGVSQTPSNKVTEKGKYVELRCDPISGHTALYWYRQSLGQGPEFLIYFQGTGAADDSGLPNDRFFAVRPEGSVSTLKIQRTERGDSAVYLCASSPNRQRNTGELFFGEGSRLTVL.

J is TRBJ1-3 and V is TRBV18; TRBD1 matches 7 bases. Trimming at V came to 5 bases and at J to 1 base, leaving 2 bases not matched to a gene. CDR1 is KGHSH and CDR2 is LQKENI in the germline V gene. CDR3 length: 14 amino acids. This CDR3 reads CASSKDRSGNTIYF. In DNA, the CDR3 is TGTGCCAGCTCAAAGGACAGGTCTGGAAACACCATATATTTT.

This chain links TRBV10-3 with TRBJ2-5; D remains ambiguous. Germline V CDR1 and CDR2: ENHRY, SYGVKD. Trimming shortened V by 5 bases and J by 3 bases, and 13 bases separated the two germline ends. The CDR3 length is 14 residues. The CDR3 sequence: CAISPTEPKETQYF. The CDR3, as DNA: TGTGCCATCAGTCCGACGGAACCAAAAGAGACCCAGTACTTC.

The chain combines TRBV6-1 with TRBJ1-3; possibly TRBD1 for D (5 bases). With 0 bases removed from V and 4 bases from J, the gap between germline ends came to 13 bases. The CDR3 runs 16 residues. Germline CDR1 and CDR2: MNHNS and SASEGT. This CDR3 reads CASSEALRGSGNTIYF. The CDR3 nucleotides are TGTGCCAGCAGTGAAGCGCTTCGGGGGAGCGGAAACACCATATATTTT.

Concerning this clone: In the same sample, other DNA sequences code for this CDR3. J is TRBJ2-7 and V is TRBV18, with D possibly being TRBD1 (6 bases). Germline CDR1 reads KGHSH; CDR2 reads LQKENI. The CDR3 sequence is 12 residues long. Trimming stripped 4 bases from V and 6 bases from J, with 10 bases between. This chain's CDR3 is CASSQTGSEQYF. The CDR3 bases are TGTGCCAGCTCACAAACAGGGTCCGAGCAGTACTTC.

The chain couples TRBV4-1 to TRBJ2-7; D could derive from TRBD1 or TRBD2 (5 bases each). The CDR3 has 16 amino acids. V was pared by 1 base and J by 6 bases, with 19 bases between. Germline loops: CDR1 MGHRA, CDR2 YSYEKL. The CDR3 bases are TGCGCCAGCAGCCAAGTGCGGGCAGGGATCTTAAGCGAGCAGTACTTC. Protein: CASSQVRAGILSEQYF.

This chain joins TRBV27 and TRBJ2-1; D perhaps matches TRBD1 (7 bases). V gave up 5 bases and J gave up 9 bases, with 17 bases separating them. The CDR3 has 14 residues. The V gene's germline CDR1 is MNHEY and CDR2 SMNVEV (reference sequence). The CDR3 region has the DNA TGTGCCAGCAGTCCCGCCGGAGGGGGCATTGAGCAGTTCTTC. Translating it yields CASSPAGGGIEQFF.

The chain couples TRBV29-1 to TRBJ1-1; TRBD1 aligns across 8 bases. CDR1 and CDR2 from the germline V gene are SQVTM and ANQGSEA. The CDR3 contains 13 residues. V was clipped by 7 bases and J by 4 bases; unmatched bases: 8. The CDR3 sequence is CSAYRGSGTEAFF. The CDR3 DNA reads as TGCAGCGCCTACAGGGGGTCGGGCACTGAAGCTTTCTTT. Drawing the rest from reference TRBV29-1 and TRBJ1-1, the complete variable domain is SAVISQKPSRDICQRGTSLTIQCQVDSQVTMMFWYRQQPGQSLTLIATANQGSEATYESGFVIDKFPISRPNLTFSTLTVSNMSPEDSSIYLCSAYRGSGTEAFFGQGTRLTVV.

V gene TRBV11-2 combines with J gene TRBJ2-7; the D call may be TRBD1 or TRBD2 (6 bases each). The length of the CDR3 is 18 residues. Trimming removed 4 bases at V and 0 bases at J, with 22 bases between. Germline V lookup: CDR1 SGHAT, CDR2 FQNNGV. The CDR3 nucleotides read TGTGCCAGCAGCTCCTCCCGAGCGAGGGGGGTTAGCTCCTACGAGCAGTACTTC. It specifies CASSSSRARGVSSYEQYF.

V is TRBV5-4 and J is TRBJ2-2; D may be TRBD2 (5 bases). V was cut by 4 bases and J by 1 base, with 17 bases left in between. The CDR3 is 17 amino acids. In germline, CDR1 is SGHNT, CDR2 YYREEE (reference sequence). CDR3 sequence (DNA): TGTGCCAGCAGCCCGGGATATTCCTCCAGGAACACCGGGGAGCTGTTTTTT. Residues: CASSPGYSSRNTGELFF.

This rearrangement joins TRBV19 to TRBJ1-5; 7 bases are a match to TRBD1. The CDR3 loop spans 14 amino acids. CDR1 and CDR2 from the germline V gene are LNHDA and SQIVND (reference sequence). V shed 8 bases and J 6 bases; nucleotides not matched to a gene: 10. Written as DNA, the CDR3 is TGTGCCAGTGGCGCGTTCCAGGGGGGTCAGCCCCAGCATTTT. Its translation is CASGAFQGGQPQHF.

The chain is built from TRBV6-5 and TRBJ1-5; TRBD1 might be the D (5 bases). The germline CDR1 and CDR2 sequences are MNHEY and SVGAGI. The CDR3 is 15 amino acids. Trimming removed 0 bases from V and 6 bases from J, with 12 bases in between. CDR3 sequence: CASSYSGGEGQPQHF. CDR3 bases: TGTGCCAGCAGTTACTCGGGGGGTGAGGGTCAGCCCCAGCATTTT.